One and the same sample provided the 2 T cell receptor beta chains below, sequenced in a study of T cell responses to AZD1222 COVID-19 vaccine. Assay: immunoSEQ multiplex PCR; the TCRdb copy retains only in-frame clones and omits some. The table includes 120,000 or so clones, 80% to 90% detected once. The sequencing used peripheral blood, collected on day 0 of AZD1222 vaccination. These TCRs come from an adult in good health.

The V and J genes are TRBV3-1 (or the pseudogene TRBV3-2) and TRBJ1-1; the D is unclear. V was pared by 1 base and J by 7 bases, with 16 bases between. The CDR3 loop spans 15 amino acids. Germline CDR1 reads LGHDT; CDR2 reads YNNKEL (reference sequence). Here the CDR3 DNA reads TGTGCCAGCAGCCAAGGGTTTGGGAAACGAATTGAAGCTTTCTTT. Amino acids: CASSQGFGKRIEAFF.

The gene calls are TRBV28 and TRBJ2-1; a possible D gene is TRBD1 (6 bases). The V gene's germline CDR1 is MDHEN and CDR2 SYDVKM. The CDR3 runs to 12 residues. Trimming shortened V by 7 bases and J by 4 bases, and 8 bases separated the two germline ends. For the CDR3, the DNA is TGTGCCAGCAAAGGACAGTACAATGAGCAGTTCTTC. Protein product: CASKGQYNEQFF. Full variable domain (remainder filled in from reference TRBV28 and TRBJ2-1): DVKVTQSSRYLVKRTGEKVFLECVQDMDHENMFWYRQDPGLGLRLIYFSYDVKMKEKGDIPEGYSVSREKKERFSLILESASTNQTSMYLCASKGQYNEQFFGPGTRLTVL.